A single sample is the source of the 28 T cell receptor beta chains below, sequenced in a study of blood T cells in healthy people across ages. PCR was performed a second time for about 7 to 11 cycles using a sample-barcoded 5' primer and a J-beta primer mix. TCRdb reanalysed the 5' RACE reads using MiXCR and keeps one entry per CDR3 protein. Among 750,000 to 950,000 distinct CDR3 sequences listed, 25% to 35% were seen once. The sample also formed part of further work on T cells of mothers and their children.

Sample: blood. All receptors come from a woman in her thirties or forties in good health.

This clonotype was recorded a few times. V is TRBV12-3 or TRBV12-4 and J is TRBJ2-7; unclear D gene. V lost 5 bases, J lost 5 bases, and 10 bases lay in between. The CDR3 sequence is 12 residues long. CDR3: CASSPSSDEQYF. The CDR3 DNA follows: TGTGCCAGCAGTCCTAGTTCTGACGAGCAGTACTTC.

This chain uses TRBV7-6 with TRBJ1-2, with D possibly matching TRBD1 (5 bases). Germline CDR1 SGHVS, CDR2 FNYEAQ. V was shortened by 5 bases and J by 6 bases, with 10 bases between the two germline ends. The length of the CDR3 is 12 residues. This CDR3 is CASSRSRDGYTF. As DNA, the CDR3 is TGTGCCAGCAGCCGAAGCAGGGATGGCTACACCTTC.

This clonotype was seen once. One junction end disagrees with the germline gene, perhaps due to a read error. The chain has TRBV12-3 or TRBV12-4 and TRBJ2-3; D uncertain. The CDR3 sequence is 15 residues long. CDR3 in amino acids: CASSFVGTRADMQYF. The CDR3 bases are TGTGCCAGCAGTTTTGTAGGTACCAGAGCAGATATGCAGTATTTT.

In its sample, this clonotype was seen many times. This rearrangement joins TRBV6-5 to TRBJ2-5; unclear D gene. The germline CDR1 and CDR2 sequences are MNHEY and SVGAGI. This CDR3 is built from 14 residues. V lost 5 bases and J 7 bases, leaving 17 bases between the germline ends. The CDR3 region is CASSPGPLSGTQYF. In nucleotides, the CDR3 is TGTGCCAGCAGTCCCGGCCCTCTATCGGGGACCCAGTACTTC.

This clonotype has a single count. The chain has TRBV24-1 and TRBJ2-5; 8 nucleotides agree with TRBD1. V was clipped by 4 bases and J by 11 bases; unmatched bases: 14. CDR1 and CDR2 from the germline V gene are KGHDR and SFDVKD. The length of the CDR3 is 15 residues. As DNA, the CDR3 is TGTGCCACCAGTGACCCCAGGACAGGGTCCTACAAGCAGTACTTC. This translates into CATSDPRTGSYKQYF.

This chain uses TRBV7-2 with TRBJ2-7, with 11 bases identical to TRBD2. This CDR3 region has 14 residues. The V and J ends lost 5 bases and 7 bases, in that order; junction bases with no gene match: 7. Per the germline V gene, CDR1 is SGHTA and CDR2 is FQGNSA. CDR3 bases: TGTGCCAGCAGCGAAATTAGCGGGGGGGATGAGCAGTACTTC. Its protein product is CASSEISGGDEQYF.

This chain uses TRBV24-1 with TRBJ1-1; TRBD1 might be the D (6 bases). Trimming removed 2 bases at V and 6 bases at J, with 9 bases between. Germline values: CDR1 KGHDR, CDR2 SFDVKD. The CDR3 sequence is 13 residues long. The CDR3 region has the DNA TGTGCCACCAGTGATTCTGGGGGCGCTGAAGCTTTCTTT. Translation: CATSDSGGAEAFF.

The V and J genes are TRBV9 and TRBJ1-5; unclear D gene. Germline V gene sequence: CDR1 SGDLS, CDR2 YYNGEE. CDR3 size: 14 residues. The V gene lost 0 bases and the J gene lost 1 base, with 5 bases spanning the gap. The chain's CDR3 is CASSVGPSNQPQHF. CDR3 DNA: TGTGCCAGCAGCGTAGGCCCCAGCAATCAGCCCCAGCATTTT.

The genes are TRBV27 and TRBJ2-7, with TRBD1 identical over 7 bases. The trim removed 6 bases at V and 2 bases at J, leaving 10 bases unmatched. Germline assignment: CDR1 MNHEY and CDR2 SMNVEV (reference sequence). The CDR3 has 15 amino acids. The CDR3 nucleotides are TGTGCCAGCAGACCTGGAGTGACAGGGACCTACGAGCAGTACTTC. Translating gives CASRPGVTGTYEQYF.

The sample holds a few counts of this clonotype. The V and J genes are TRBV12-3 or TRBV12-4 and TRBJ2-2, with unresolved D. Trimming shortened V by 1 base and J by 5 bases, and 5 bases separated the two germline ends. The CDR3 loop spans 13 amino acids. The CDR3 sequence is CASSLGWTGELFF. For the CDR3, the DNA is TGTGCCAGCAGTTTAGGTTGGACCGGGGAGCTGTTTTTT.

The chain couples TRBV7-2 to TRBJ1-5, with D maybe TRBD1 (6 bases). The CDR3 is 17 residues long. Germline CDR1 reads SGHTA; CDR2 reads FQGNSA. V gave up 1 base and J gave up 0 bases, with 13 bases separating them. CDR3 sequence: CASSLVGGHLSNQPQHF. CDR3 sequence (DNA): TGTGCCAGCAGCTTAGTAGGGGGACATCTTAGCAATCAGCCCCAGCATTTT.

In its sample, this clonotype was seen a few times. V gene TRBV7-9 combines with J gene TRBJ2-2; TRBD1 might be the D (7 bases). Germline CDR1 is SEHNR and CDR2 is FQNEAQ (reference sequence). Trimming removed 4 bases at V and 8 bases at J, with 17 bases between. The CDR3 extends over 15 amino acids. CDR3 nucleotide sequence: TGTGCCAGCAGCTACCGGGGACTGACAGGGGGGGAGCTGTTTTTT. Its protein is CASSYRGLTGGELFF.

This clonotype was counted ten times or more. CDR3 residues: CASRAGRHEQYF. In nucleotides, the CDR3 is TGTGCCAGCAGAGCGGGGCGACACGAGCAGTACTTC. The rearrangement joins TRBV2 to TRBJ2-7; 7 bases line up with TRBD2. V shed 6 bases, J shed 5 bases, and the junction held 4 bases outside the gene matches. CDR1 SNHLY and CDR2 FYNNEI come from the germline V gene. The CDR3 sequence is 12 residues long.

This clonotype has a handful of counts. The V call is TRBV4-3, the J call TRBJ1-2, with 8 positions matching TRBD1. J lost 4 bases, V lost 0 bases, and 13 bases had no gene match. CDR1 is LGHNA, CDR2 YSLEER, per germline. CDR3 size: 18 residues. As DNA, the CDR3 is TGCGCCAGCAGCCAAGATTGGGGACACGGACAGGGTGCCTATGGCTACACCTTC. Translated, it gives CASSQDWGHGQGAYGYTF.

This clonotype was counted ten times or more. The V gene is TRBV27, the J gene TRBJ2-7, with TRBD2 as a possible D gene (7 bases). Germline loops: CDR1 MNHEY, CDR2 SMNVEV (reference sequence). The CDR3 spans 14 residues. Deletions cut 6 bases from V and 3 bases from J, with 15 bases between. CDR3 residues: CASSPWGGGYEQYF. The CDR3 DNA follows: TGTGCCAGCAGCCCCTGGGGAGGGGGCTACGAGCAGTACTTC.

There are a few counts of this clonotype. This chain uses TRBV12-3 or TRBV12-4 with TRBJ1-2; D call uncertain. This CDR3 has 14 amino acids. V shed 8 bases and J shed 0 bases, with 13 bases lying between them. The chain's CDR3 is CASRPQITNYGYTF. CDR3 coding DNA: TGTGCCAGCCGACCCCAGATAACTAACTATGGCTACACCTTC.

This chain connects TRBV18 to TRBJ1-1, with D maybe TRBD1 (6 bases). Germline lookup yields CDR1 KGHSH and CDR2 LQKENI. Trimming took off 3 bases at V and 1 base at J, with 9 bases between the two ends. The CDR3 has 14 residues. The CDR3 DNA sequence: TGTGCCAGCTCACCCCGGGACAAGAACACTGAAGCTTTCTTT. Protein: CASSPRDKNTEAFF.

The sample holds a few counts of this clonotype. A single base separates this from a much larger clone, so it may be a read error. The chain has TRBV7-2 and TRBJ2-6, with D possibly TRBD2 on 6 matching bases. Germline V gene sequence: CDR1 SGHTA, CDR2 FQGNSA. The CDR3 covers 15 residues. The CDR3 region has the DNA TGTGCCAGCAGCTTAGAGGGGACTGGGGCCAACGTCCGGACTTTC. As protein: CASSLEGTGANVRTF.

The genes are TRBV25-1 and TRBJ1-1, with TRBD1 matching over 7 bases. The V and J ends lost 5 bases and 4 bases, in that order; junction bases with no gene match: 4. Germline CDR1 reads MGHDK; CDR2 reads SYGVNS. The length of the CDR3 is 13 residues. CDR3: CASSSTGTTEAFF. CDR3 coding DNA: TGTGCCAGCAGTTCGACAGGGACCACTGAAGCTTTCTTT.

In this sample, this clonotype turned up many times. At one end the junction does not follow the germline gene, possibly because of a read error. V is TRBV5-1 and J is TRBJ2-5; a weak D match, TRBD2 (5 bases). The CDR3 sequence is 15 residues long. The germline gives CDR1 SGHRS, CDR2 YFSETQ. The CDR3: CANSLDPGRRETQYF. The DNA of the CDR3 is TGCGCCAACAGCTTGGACCCGGGAAGGAGGGAGACCCAGTACTTC.

This clonotype was observed a few times. Written as DNA, the CDR3 is TGTGCCAGCAGCCCTACGTCGTGGACAGAGACTTATGGCTACACCTTC. Residues: CASSPTSWTETYGYTF. The chain carries TRBV5-6 and TRBJ1-2; TRBD1 might be the D (6 bases). V was pared by 4 bases and J by 5 bases, with 21 bases between. The CDR3 has 16 amino acids. Germline V gene data show CDR1 as SGHDT and CDR2 as YYEEEE.

Of note for this clonotype: Sequence at one end of the junction differs from germline and may be a read error. The rearrangement links TRBV29-1 to TRBJ1-2; no definite D call. Germline CDR1 SQVTM, CDR2 ANQGSEA. The CDR3 is 15 residues long. CDR3 residues: CGVEDLLATGYGYTF. CDR3 DNA sequence: TGCGGCGTTGAAGATCTTTTAGCCACCGGGTATGGCTACACCTTC.

This clonotype was detected a few times. The chain is built from TRBV4-2 and TRBJ2-5; D might be TRBD1 (6 bases). The CDR3 is made up of 17 amino acids. V gave up 4 bases and J gave up 2 bases, with 20 bases separating them. Germline V gene data show CDR1 as LGHNA and CDR2 as YNFKEQ. CDR3 coding DNA: TGTGCCAGCAGCCTTTCCGGAACAGGGAATGTACAAGAGACCCAGTACTTC. This encodes CASSLSGTGNVQETQYF.

This clonotype was counted at least ten times. Given a much more abundant clone one base away, this may be a read error. This sequence joins TRBV29-1 and TRBJ2-7, with TRBD1 matching over 9 bases. The CDR3 length is 15 residues. The V segment lost 2 bases and the J segment 7 bases; nucleotides outside the gene matches: 12. The germline gives CDR1 SQVTM, CDR2 ANQGSEA. The CDR3 spells CSVERDRAPGDEQYF. The CDR3 DNA follows: TGCAGCGTTGAAAGGGACAGGGCCCCAGGGGATGAGCAGTACTTC.

In this sample, this clonotype turned up many times. This chain uses TRBV5-1 with TRBJ2-3, with TRBD1 matching 7 bases. V shed 3 bases and J 1 base; nucleotides not matched to a gene: 5. The CDR3 has 15 residues. The germline CDR1 and CDR2 sequences are SGHRS and YFSETQ. CDR3 in amino acids: CASSSTGLGTDTQYF. In DNA, the CDR3 is TGCGCCAGCAGCTCGACAGGGTTAGGCACAGATACGCAGTATTTT.

This clonotype was observed many times. It may be a read error: a sequence one base away is much more abundant. V and J are TRBV20-1 and TRBJ2-1; D uncertain. The J call could be wrong; TRBJ2-7 is a better fit for the DNA end. The CDR3 is 13 residues long. CDR1 is DFQATT, CDR2 SNEGSKA, per germline (reference sequence). CDR3 nucleotide sequence: TGCAGTATTAGGGCATTATCCTACAATGAGCAGTACTTC. Translation gives CSIRALSYNEQYF.

This clonotype was picked up a small number of times. V usage is TRBV5-6 and J usage is TRBJ1-1; D uncertain. CDR3 length: 13 residues. Per germline, CDR1 SGHDT and CDR2 YYEEEE. Trimming took 3 bases from V and 4 from J, leaving 10 bases between them. CDR3 amino acids: CASSWTDITEAFF. The CDR3 nucleotides are TGTGCCAGCAGCTGGACGGATATCACTGAAGCTTTCTTT.

This clonotype was counted many times. The chain combines TRBV7-2 with TRBJ2-1; 11 nucleotides line up with TRBD2. The CDR3 runs 15 residues. The ends lost 5 bases at V and 6 bases at J; junction bases unmatched: 6. Per germline, CDR1 SGHTA and CDR2 FQGNSA. CDR3 amino acids: CASSLSGGASNEQFF. The CDR3 DNA reads TGTGCCAGCAGCCTTAGCGGGGGGGCCTCCAATGAGCAGTTCTTC.